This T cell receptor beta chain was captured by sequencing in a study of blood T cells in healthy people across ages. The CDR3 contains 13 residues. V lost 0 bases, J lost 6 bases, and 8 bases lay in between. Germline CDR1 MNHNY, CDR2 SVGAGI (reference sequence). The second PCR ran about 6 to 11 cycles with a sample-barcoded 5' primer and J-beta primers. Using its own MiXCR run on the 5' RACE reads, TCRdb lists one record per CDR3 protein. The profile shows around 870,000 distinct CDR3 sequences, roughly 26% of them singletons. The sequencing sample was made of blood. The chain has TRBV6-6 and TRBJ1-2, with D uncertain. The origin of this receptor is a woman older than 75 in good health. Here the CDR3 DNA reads TGTGCCAGCAGTTACTCGAGGGAAGATGGCTACACCTTC. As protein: CASSYSREDGYTF.